The next 6 T cell receptor beta chains were all read from a single sample in a study of blood T cell repertoires in COVID-19. Some clones are missing from TCRdb's copy, which holds only in-frame ones; the method was immunoSEQ multiplex PCR. The sample records 180,000 or so clones, about nine tenths being singletons. Sequencing was done on a sample of PBMCs or T cells enriched from blood (not recorded which). These receptors were collected from a woman between 18 and 29 years old who had recovered from COVID-19.

This chain links TRBV2 with TRBJ2-1; D is unclear. Germline loops: CDR1 SNHLY, CDR2 FYNNEI. This CDR3 is built from 11 residues. V was cut by 3 bases and J by 13 bases, with 10 bases left in between. CDR3 protein: CASSETADQFF. For the CDR3, the DNA is TGTGCCAGCAGTGAGACTGCGGATCAGTTCTTC.

This sequence joins TRBV24-1 and TRBJ2-7; 7 bases match TRBD2. Losses at the gene ends were 12 bases for V and 3 bases for J; bases not matched to a gene: 16. CDR1 is KGHDR and CDR2 is SFDVKD in the germline V gene. The CDR3 covers 15 residues. CDR3 in DNA: TGTGCCTCTCCGGGGGAGGGCCCTTATATCTACGAGCAGTACTTC. It translates to CASPGEGPYIYEQYF.

This sequence joins TRBV7-2 and TRBJ2-7, with 12 nucleotides matching TRBD2. J was trimmed by 4 bases and V by 2 bases; bases with no gene match: 6. The V gene's germline CDR1 is SGHTA and CDR2 FQGNSA. The CDR3 consists of 16 residues. In DNA form, the CDR3 reads TGTGCCAGCAGCTTATGGGAGACTAGCGGGAGTTACGAGCAGTACTTC. As protein: CASSLWETSGSYEQYF.

The rearrangement links TRBV29-1 to TRBJ2-2; TRBD2 matches 11 bases. The trim removed 0 bases at V and 7 bases at J, leaving 13 bases unmatched. The CDR3 is 18 amino acids. Germline-derived CDR1 and CDR2 are SQVTM and ANQGSEA. In nucleotides, the CDR3 is TGCAGCGTTGAAGATCCTGCTAGCGGGGGGCTGAGGGGCGGGGAGCTGTTTTTT. Translated: CSVEDPASGGLRGGELFF.

This clone was recorded at least ten times. The chain links TRBV28 to TRBJ2-3; 9 bases are a match to TRBD2. CDR1 is MDHEN, CDR2 SYDVKM, per germline. The trim removed 3 bases at V and 6 bases at J, leaving 4 bases unmatched. This CDR3 region has 14 residues. The CDR3 spells CASSFGTSWDTQYF. In nucleotides, the CDR3 is TGTGCCAGCAGTTTTGGGACTAGCTGGGATACGCAGTATTTT.

The chain recombines TRBV4-1 with TRBJ2-1; TRBD2 agrees at 8 bases. CDR1 MGHRA and CDR2 YSYEKL come from the germline V gene. Germline trimming cut 4 bases from V and 5 bases from J; bases unmatched to any gene: 4. The CDR3 runs to 14 residues. The CDR3 region has the DNA TGCGCCAGCAGCCCTGAACTAGCGGACAATGAGCAGTTCTTC. It codes for CASSPELADNEQFF.